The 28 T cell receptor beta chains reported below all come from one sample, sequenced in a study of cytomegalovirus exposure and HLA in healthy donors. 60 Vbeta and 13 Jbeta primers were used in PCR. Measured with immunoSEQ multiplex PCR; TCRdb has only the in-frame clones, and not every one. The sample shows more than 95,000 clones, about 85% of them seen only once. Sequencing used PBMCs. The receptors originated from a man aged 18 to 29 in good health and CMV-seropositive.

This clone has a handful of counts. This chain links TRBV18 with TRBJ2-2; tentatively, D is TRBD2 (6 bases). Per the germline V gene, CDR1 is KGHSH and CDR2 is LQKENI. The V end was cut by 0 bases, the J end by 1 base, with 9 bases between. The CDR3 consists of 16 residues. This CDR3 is CASSPPFGGNTGELFF. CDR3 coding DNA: TGTGCCAGCTCACCACCGTTCGGGGGGAACACCGGGGAGCTGTTTTTT. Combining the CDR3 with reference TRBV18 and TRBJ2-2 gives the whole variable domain NAGVMQNPRHLVRRRGQEARLRCSPMKGHSHVYWYRQLPEEGLKFMVYLQKENIIDESGMPKERFSAEFPKEGPSILRIQQVVRGDSAAYFCASSPPFGGNTGELFFGEGSRLTVL.

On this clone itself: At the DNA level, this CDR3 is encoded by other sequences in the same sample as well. CDR3 sequence: CASIMGLGGLGEQFF. The CDR3 DNA sequence: TGTGCCAGCATCATGGGCCTGGGAGGGCTTGGTGAGCAGTTCTTC. V gene TRBV7-8 combines with J gene TRBJ2-1; the match to TRBD2 covers 7 bases. CDR3 length equals 15 residues. The germline CDR1 and CDR2 sequences are SGHVS and FQNEAQ. V lost 7 bases and J lost 9; bases outside the gene matches: 15.

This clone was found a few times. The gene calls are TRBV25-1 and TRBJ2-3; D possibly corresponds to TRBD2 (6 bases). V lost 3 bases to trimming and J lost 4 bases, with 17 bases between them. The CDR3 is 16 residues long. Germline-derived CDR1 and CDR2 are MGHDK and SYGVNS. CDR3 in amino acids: CASSDPTRGASDTQYF. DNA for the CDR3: TGTGCCAGCAGTGACCCCACGCGGGGAGCCTCAGATACGCAGTATTTT.

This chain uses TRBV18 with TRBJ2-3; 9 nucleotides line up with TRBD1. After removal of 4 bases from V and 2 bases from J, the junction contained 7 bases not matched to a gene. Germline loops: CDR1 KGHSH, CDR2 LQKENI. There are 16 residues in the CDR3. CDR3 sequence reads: CASSLGTGRDTDTQYF. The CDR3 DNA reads TGTGCCAGCTCACTGGGGACAGGGAGAGACACAGATACGCAGTATTTT. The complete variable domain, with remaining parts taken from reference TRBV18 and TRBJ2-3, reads NAGVMQNPRHLVRRRGQEARLRCSPMKGHSHVYWYRQLPEEGLKFMVYLQKENIIDESGMPKERFSAEFPKEGPSILRIQQVVRGDSAAYFCASSLGTGRDTDTQYFGPGTRLTVL.

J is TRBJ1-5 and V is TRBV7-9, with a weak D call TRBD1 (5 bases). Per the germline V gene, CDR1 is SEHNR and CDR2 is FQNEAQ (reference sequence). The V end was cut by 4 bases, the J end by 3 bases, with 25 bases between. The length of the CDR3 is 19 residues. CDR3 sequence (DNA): TGTGCCAGCAGCTCCCCGCAGGGTGAGCCGGGAGGATACAATCAGCCCCAGCATTTT. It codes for CASSSPQGEPGGYNQPQHF.

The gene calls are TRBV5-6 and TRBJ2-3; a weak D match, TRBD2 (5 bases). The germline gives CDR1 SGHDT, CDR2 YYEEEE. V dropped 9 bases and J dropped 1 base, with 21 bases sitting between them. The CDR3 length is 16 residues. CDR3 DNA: TGTGCCACCACCTCAACCCTAGAGGGAGGCACAGATACGCAGTATTTT. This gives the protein CATTSTLEGGTDTQYF. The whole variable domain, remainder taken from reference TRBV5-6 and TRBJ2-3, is DAGVTQSPTHLIKTRGQQVTLRCSPKSGHDTVSWYQQALGQGPQFIFQYYEEEERQRGNFPDRFSGHQFPNYSSELNVNALLLGDSALYLCATTSTLEGGTDTQYFGPGTRLTVL.

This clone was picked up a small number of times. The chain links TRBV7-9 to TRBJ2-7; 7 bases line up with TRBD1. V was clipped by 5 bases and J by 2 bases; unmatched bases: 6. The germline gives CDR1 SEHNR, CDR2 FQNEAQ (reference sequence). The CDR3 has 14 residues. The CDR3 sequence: CASSPQGQTYEQYF. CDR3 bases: TGTGCCAGCAGCCCGCAGGGACAGACCTACGAGCAGTACTTC.

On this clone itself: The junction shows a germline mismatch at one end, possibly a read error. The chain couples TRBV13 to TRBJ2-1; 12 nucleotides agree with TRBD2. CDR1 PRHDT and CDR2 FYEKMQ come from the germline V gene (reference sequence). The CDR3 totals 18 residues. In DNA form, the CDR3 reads TGTGCCGGCAGCTTAGCTTCTAGCGGGAGGGCCTCCTACAATGAGCAGTTCTTC. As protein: CAGSLASSGRASYNEQFF.

The CDR3, as DNA: TGTGCCAGCAGTTTCGTCCCTCTAAGCAATGAGCAGTTCTTC. Translated: CASSFVPLSNEQFF. The chain combines TRBV27 with TRBJ2-1; D ambiguous. Germline CDR1 is MNHEY and CDR2 is SMNVEV (reference sequence). This CDR3 comprises 14 residues. Trimming removed 3 bases at V and 6 bases at J, with 12 bases between.

This CDR3 reads CASSLTGAYEQYF. The CDR3 nucleotides are TGTGCCAGCAGCCTAACAGGGGCCTACGAGCAGTACTTC. V usage is TRBV7-2 and J usage is TRBJ2-5, with 7 bases aligning to TRBD1. The DNA end is a closer match to TRBJ2-7, so the J assignment may be wrong. Germline-derived CDR1 and CDR2 are SGHTA and FQGNSA. CDR3 length: 13 residues.

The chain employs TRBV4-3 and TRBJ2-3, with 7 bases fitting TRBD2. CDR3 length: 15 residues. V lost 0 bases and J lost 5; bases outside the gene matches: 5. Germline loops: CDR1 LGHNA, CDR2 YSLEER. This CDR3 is CASSQDLAGVDTQYF. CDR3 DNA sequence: TGCGCCAGCAGCCAAGATCTTGCGGGAGTAGATACGCAGTATTTT.

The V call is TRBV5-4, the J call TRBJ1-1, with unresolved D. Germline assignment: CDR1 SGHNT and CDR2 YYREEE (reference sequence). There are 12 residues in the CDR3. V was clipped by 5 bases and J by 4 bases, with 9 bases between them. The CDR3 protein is CASSYRGTEAFF. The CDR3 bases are TGTGCCAGCAGTTATCGGGGCACTGAAGCTTTCTTT.

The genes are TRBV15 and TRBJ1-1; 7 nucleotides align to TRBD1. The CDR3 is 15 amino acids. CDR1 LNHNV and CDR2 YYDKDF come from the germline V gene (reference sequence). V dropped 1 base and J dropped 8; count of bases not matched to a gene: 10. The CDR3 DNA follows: TGTGCCACCAGCAGAGTTTCGGGACAGACGATAGAAGCTTTCTTT. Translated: CATSRVSGQTIEAFF.

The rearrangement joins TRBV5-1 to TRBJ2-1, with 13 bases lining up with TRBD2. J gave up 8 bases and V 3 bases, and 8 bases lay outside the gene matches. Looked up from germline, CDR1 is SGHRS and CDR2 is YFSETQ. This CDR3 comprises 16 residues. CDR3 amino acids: CASSSGTSGIGDEQFF. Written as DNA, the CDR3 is TGCGCCAGCAGCTCCGGGACTAGCGGGATAGGGGATGAGCAGTTCTTC.

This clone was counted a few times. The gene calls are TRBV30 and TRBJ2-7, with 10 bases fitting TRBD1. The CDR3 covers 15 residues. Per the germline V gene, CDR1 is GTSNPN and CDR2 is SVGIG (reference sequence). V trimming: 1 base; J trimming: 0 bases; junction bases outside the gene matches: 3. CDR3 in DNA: TGTGCCTGGAGTGCGGGGACAGGGGTCTCCTACGAGCAGTACTTC. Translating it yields CAWSAGTGVSYEQYF.

CDR3 coding DNA: TGTGCCAGCAGTTCCCTGACAGGGGGTGCCAACACCGGGGAGCTGTTTTTT. Its translation: CASSSLTGGANTGELFF. The gene calls are TRBV27 and TRBJ2-2; TRBD1 matches 9 bases. The CDR3 has 17 residues. J lost 2 bases, V lost 4 bases, and 8 bases had no gene match. The V gene's germline CDR1 is MNHEY and CDR2 SMNVEV (reference sequence).

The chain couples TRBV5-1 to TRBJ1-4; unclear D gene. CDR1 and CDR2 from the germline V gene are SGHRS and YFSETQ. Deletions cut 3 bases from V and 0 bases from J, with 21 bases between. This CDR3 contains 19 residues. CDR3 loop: CASSSQASSSQSTNEKLFF. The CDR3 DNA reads TGCGCCAGCAGCTCCCAGGCTTCATCCTCACAGTCAACTAATGAAAAACTGTTTTTT.

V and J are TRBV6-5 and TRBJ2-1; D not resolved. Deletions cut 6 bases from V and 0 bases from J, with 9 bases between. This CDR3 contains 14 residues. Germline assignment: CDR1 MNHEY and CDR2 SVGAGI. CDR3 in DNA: TGTGCCAGCAGACAGATGAGCTCCTACAATGAGCAGTTCTTC. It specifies CASRQMSSYNEQFF.

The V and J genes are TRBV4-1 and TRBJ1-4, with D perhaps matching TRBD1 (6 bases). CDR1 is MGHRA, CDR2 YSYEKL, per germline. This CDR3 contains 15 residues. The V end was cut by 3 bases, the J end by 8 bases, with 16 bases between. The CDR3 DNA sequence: TGCGCCAGCAGCCAGCAGGGGATGGATAACGAAAAACTGTTTTTT. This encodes CASSQQGMDNEKLFF.

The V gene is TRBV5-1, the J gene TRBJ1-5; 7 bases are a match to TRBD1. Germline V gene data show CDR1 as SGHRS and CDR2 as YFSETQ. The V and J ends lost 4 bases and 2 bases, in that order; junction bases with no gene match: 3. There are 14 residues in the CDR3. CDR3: CASSTGQGNQPQHF. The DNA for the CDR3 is TGCGCCAGCAGCACAGGACAGGGCAATCAGCCCCAGCATTTT.

CDR3 bases: TGTGCCAGCAGCTTATCCGCGACTAGCGGCCTCTCCTACAATGAGCAGTTCTTC. Protein: CASSLSATSGLSYNEQFF. V gene TRBV7-2 combines with J gene TRBJ2-1; 9 nucleotides align to TRBD2. The CDR3 runs to 18 residues. Trimming cost V 2 bases and J 0 bases; bases outside gene matches: 8. CDR1 SGHTA and CDR2 FQGNSA come from the germline V gene.

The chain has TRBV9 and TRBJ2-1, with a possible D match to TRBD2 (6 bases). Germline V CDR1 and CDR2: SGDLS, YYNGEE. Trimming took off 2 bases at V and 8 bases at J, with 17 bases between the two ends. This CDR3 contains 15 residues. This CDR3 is CASSVGGGLIYEQFF. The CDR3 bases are TGTGCCAGCAGCGTGGGTGGGGGACTTATCTATGAGCAGTTCTTC.

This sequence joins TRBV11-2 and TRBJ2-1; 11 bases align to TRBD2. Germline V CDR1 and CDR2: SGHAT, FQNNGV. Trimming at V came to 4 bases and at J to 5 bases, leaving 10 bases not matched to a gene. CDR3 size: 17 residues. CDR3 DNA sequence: TGTGCCAGCAGCTCCCTCGTATCGACTAGCGGGAACAATGAGCAGTTCTTC. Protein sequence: CASSSLVSTSGNNEQFF.

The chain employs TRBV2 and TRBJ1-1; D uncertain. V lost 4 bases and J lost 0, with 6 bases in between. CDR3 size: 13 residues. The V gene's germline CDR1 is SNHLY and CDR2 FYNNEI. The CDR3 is CASSAGLNTEAFF. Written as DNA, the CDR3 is TGTGCCAGCAGTGCAGGATTGAACACTGAAGCTTTCTTT.

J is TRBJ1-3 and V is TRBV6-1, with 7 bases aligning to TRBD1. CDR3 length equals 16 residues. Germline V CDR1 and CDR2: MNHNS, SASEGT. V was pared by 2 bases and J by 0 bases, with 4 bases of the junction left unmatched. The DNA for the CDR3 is TGTGCCAGCAGTGAAAGGGACAGAAACTCTGGAAACACCATATATTTT. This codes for CASSERDRNSGNTIYF.

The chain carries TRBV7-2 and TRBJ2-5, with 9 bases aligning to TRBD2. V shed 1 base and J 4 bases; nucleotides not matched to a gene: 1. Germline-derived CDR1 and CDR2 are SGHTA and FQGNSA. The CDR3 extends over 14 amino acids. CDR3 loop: CASSLGTSAETQYF. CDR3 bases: TGTGCCAGCAGCTTAGGGACTAGCGCAGAGACCCAGTACTTC.

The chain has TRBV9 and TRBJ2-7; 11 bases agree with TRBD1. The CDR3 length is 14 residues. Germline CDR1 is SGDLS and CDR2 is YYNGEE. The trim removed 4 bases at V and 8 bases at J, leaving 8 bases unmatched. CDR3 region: CASSPGTGGLQQYF. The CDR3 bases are TGTGCCAGCAGCCCCGGGACAGGGGGTCTCCAGCAGTACTTC.

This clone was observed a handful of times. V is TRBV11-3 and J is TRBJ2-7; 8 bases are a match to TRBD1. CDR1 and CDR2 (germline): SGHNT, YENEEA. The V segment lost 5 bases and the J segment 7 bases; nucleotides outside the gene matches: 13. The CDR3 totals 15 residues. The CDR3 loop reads CASSLGTGPLGEQYF. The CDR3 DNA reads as TGTGCCAGCAGCCTAGGGACAGGCCCCCTTGGGGAGCAGTACTTC.